This TCR beta chain was sequenced in a study of Graves' ophthalmopathy and Graves' hyperthyroidism. This clonotype came up many times. Germline V CDR1 and CDR2: DFQATT, SNEGSKA (reference sequence). The V and J ends lost 1 base and 8 bases, in that order; junction bases with no gene match: 11. This CDR3 contains 16 residues. Researchers took RNA transcripts and amplified TCR beta CDR3 regions from them. Second-round multiplex PCR came after first-round RT-PCR with HTBI primers. TCRdb reanalysed the multiplex PCR reads using MiXCR and keeps one entry per CDR3 protein. In the table there are a few hundred thousand distinct CDR3 sequences, roughly 40% of which are singletons.

Sequences were obtained from peripheral blood or thyroid tissue (not recorded which). V usage is TRBV20-1 and J usage is TRBJ1-6; 7 positions match TRBD1. The sequence came from an adult man with Graves' hyperthyroidism. CDR3 coding DNA: TGCAGTGCTAGAGCCGATAAGACAGGGATAGATTCACCCCTCCACTTT. It yields the protein CSARADKTGIDSPLHF.